This T cell receptor (beta chain) was captured in a study of cytomegalovirus exposure and HLA in healthy donors. About the research overall: In an early release, HLA-typed donors contributed roughly 85 million unique TCR sequences. Genotyping of 300 to 450 donors showed that over 80% belonged to the Caucasian-associated ancestry cluster.

Whole-study findings and limits: Productive status was seen about 90% or about 30% of the time for most TCR beta V segments in an earlier analysis.

A multiplex PCR was run with 60 Vbeta primers and 13 Jbeta primers. Profiling relied on immunoSEQ multiplex PCR, and the TCRdb table lists in-frame clones only, not all of them. This repertoire shows about 160,000 clones, 65% to 85% found once; its top ten account for roughly 6.6%. As regards this clone: The antigen is unknown.

V shed 5 bases and J 5 bases; nucleotides not matched to a gene: 10. Germline V lookup: CDR1 SGDLS, CDR2 YYNGEE. This CDR3 is built from 15 residues. Source material: PBMCs. The chain employs TRBV9 and TRBJ1-1; 9 bases agree with TRBD1. The sequence was collected from a man in his forties in good health and CMV-seropositive. CDR3 coding DNA: TGTGCCAGCAGGCTCCTCACAGGGGGCCGAACTGAAGCTTTCTTT. Translated, it gives CASRLLTGGRTEAFF.